A single sample gave rise to the 13 T cell receptor beta chains below, sequenced in a study of blood T cell repertoires in COVID-19. Repertoires were generated with immunoSEQ multiplex PCR, while TCRdb's copy carries only in-frame clones and drops some. The sample shows around 200,000 clones, less than 85% of them seen only once. The sequenced material came from peripheral blood. The receptors originated from a woman in her 70s with acute or convalescent COVID-19.

The genes are TRBV29-1 and TRBJ1-2, with no clear D. Trimming stripped 7 bases from V and 2 bases from J, with 14 bases between. This CDR3 is built from 13 residues. The V gene's germline CDR1 is SQVTM and CDR2 ANQGSEA. The CDR3 DNA follows: TGCAGCGCCATTCCTCACACCAACTATGGCTACACCTTC. Protein: CSAIPHTNYGYTF.

V is TRBV7-8 and J is TRBJ2-2; TRBD2 aligns across 9 bases. Per the germline V gene, CDR1 is SGHVS and CDR2 is FQNEAQ. The CDR3 contains 16 residues. V shed 1 base and J 4 bases; nucleotides not matched to a gene: 4. CDR3 sequence reads: CASSLVAAGGTGELFF. DNA for the CDR3: TGTGCCAGCAGCTTAGTAGCAGCGGGAGGCACCGGGGAGCTGTTTTTT. The variable domain in full, completed from reference TRBV7-8 and TRBJ2-2, reads GAGVSQSPRYKVAKRGQDVALRCDPISGHVSLFWYQQALGQGPEFLTYFQNEAQLDKSGLPSDRFFAERPEGSVSTLKIQRTQQEDSAVYLCASSLVAAGGTGELFFGEGSRLTVL.

This chain connects TRBV9 to TRBJ1-1; tentative D call: TRBD1 (6 bases). CDR3 size: 15 residues. Deletions cut 4 bases from V and 4 bases from J, with 17 bases between. The germline V gene encodes CDR1 SGDLS and CDR2 YYNGEE. This CDR3 is CASSIIPGQPTEAFF. The CDR3 DNA sequence: TGTGCCAGCAGCATAATTCCCGGACAGCCCACTGAAGCTTTCTTT.

V is TRBV29-1 and J is TRBJ2-1; D perhaps matches TRBD1 (5 bases). The V end was cut by 3 bases, the J end by 4 bases, with 10 bases between. This CDR3 has 13 amino acids. Looked up from germline, CDR1 is SQVTM and CDR2 is ANQGSEA. The CDR3 DNA reads TGCAGCGTTGAGTCGACAGAATACAATGAGCAGTTCTTC. Translation: CSVESTEYNEQFF.

The genes are TRBV30 and TRBJ2-5, with 9 nucleotides matching TRBD1. CDR1 GTSNPN and CDR2 SVGIG come from the germline V gene (reference sequence). V was pared by 0 bases and J by 5 bases, with 10 bases of the junction left unmatched. CDR3 length: 16 amino acids. The CDR3 DNA sequence: TGTGCCTGGAGTGTACGGGTGGGACAGGGCCGGGAGACCCAGTACTTC. It is translated as CAWSVRVGQGRETQYF. The variable domain in full, with the rest retrieved from reference TRBV30 and TRBJ2-5, is SQTIHQWPATLVQPVGSPLSLECTVEGTSNPNLYWYRQAAGRGLQLLFYSVGIGQISSEVPQNLSASRPQDRQFILSSKKLLLSDSGFYLCAWSVRVGQGRETQYFGPGTRLLVL.

The V and J genes are TRBV3-1 (or the pseudogene TRBV3-2) and TRBJ2-3; 14 bases are a match to TRBD2. The CDR3 runs 17 residues. Germline V gives CDR1 LGHDT, CDR2 YNNKEL (reference sequence). The V segment lost 2 bases and the J segment 7 bases; nucleotides outside the gene matches: 8. As DNA, the CDR3 is TGTGCCAGCAGCCAATACATTGGACTAGCGGGAGGATATACGCAGTATTTT. Amino acid sequence: CASSQYIGLAGGYTQYF.

The chain is built from TRBV7-2 and TRBJ1-3; 7 positions match TRBD1. The CDR3 runs 15 residues. Looked up from germline, CDR1 is SGHTA and CDR2 is FQGNSA. Germline trimming cut 5 bases from V and 7 bases from J; bases unmatched to any gene: 11. In nucleotides, the CDR3 is TGTGCCAGCAGCCTGAGGGGGCAGGGCGGGAACACCATATATTTT. It translates to CASSLRGQGGNTIYF.

The gene calls are TRBV27 and TRBJ2-2; 9 bases fit TRBD2. Unmatched junction bases numbered 5, after V lost 1 base and J lost 5 bases. Germline V gene data show CDR1 as MNHEY and CDR2 as SMNVEV (reference sequence). The CDR3 runs to 16 residues. The CDR3 bases are TGTGCCAGCAGTTTATTTAGCGGGAGAAGTACCGGGGAGCTGTTTTTT. Translating gives CASSLFSGRSTGELFF.

This clone showed up just a few times. The chain uses TRBV7-2 and TRBJ1-2; D perhaps matches TRBD1 (6 bases). CDR1 is SGHTA, CDR2 FQGNSA, per germline. Trimming took off 5 bases at V and 8 bases at J, with 15 bases between the two ends. This CDR3 contains 13 residues. CDR3 residues: CASSRRGAQGYTF. The CDR3 DNA follows: TGTGCCAGCAGCCGGCGGGGGGCTCAGGGCTACACCTTC.

The chain links TRBV5-1 to TRBJ2-2; 10 bases match TRBD1. Per germline, CDR1 SGHRS and CDR2 YFSETQ. V shed 6 bases, J shed 5 bases, and the junction held 7 bases outside the gene matches. This CDR3 is 15 amino acids long. This CDR3 is CASMPGTGETGELFF. The CDR3 nucleotides are TGCGCCAGCATGCCCGGGACAGGGGAAACCGGGGAGCTGTTTTTT.

The rearrangement links TRBV7-9 to TRBJ2-7, with 7 bases lining up with TRBD1. This CDR3 is 16 amino acids long. Germline V gene lookup returns CDR1 SEHNR and CDR2 FQNEAQ (reference sequence). V shed 1 base and J 5 bases; nucleotides not matched to a gene: 11. For the CDR3, the DNA is TGTGCCAGCAGCTTAGGTTCCGCGACAGGGCAGGACGAGCAGTACTTC. It specifies CASSLGSATGQDEQYF.

The chain combines TRBV28 with TRBJ2-1; D gene unclear. V was cut by 7 bases and J by 10 bases, with 17 bases left in between. Per the germline V gene, CDR1 is MDHEN and CDR2 is SYDVKM. The CDR3 consists of 13 residues. CDR3 residues: CASIGSDKFEQFF. DNA of the CDR3: TGTGCCAGCATTGGGTCAGACAAATTCGAGCAGTTCTTC. The variable domain in full, with the rest retrieved from reference TRBV28 and TRBJ2-1, is DVKVTQSSRYLVKRTGEKVFLECVQDMDHENMFWYRQDPGLGLRLIYFSYDVKMKEKGDIPEGYSVSREKKERFSLILESASTNQTSMYLCASIGSDKFEQFFGPGTRLTVL.

The chain employs TRBV12-3 or TRBV12-4 and TRBJ1-1; D is ambiguous. The CDR3 is 11 amino acids. V lost 3 bases and J 11 bases, leaving 10 bases between the germline ends. CDR3 loop: CASSFGPGAFF. The CDR3 region has the DNA TGTGCCAGCAGTTTTGGGCCGGGGGCTTTCTTT.